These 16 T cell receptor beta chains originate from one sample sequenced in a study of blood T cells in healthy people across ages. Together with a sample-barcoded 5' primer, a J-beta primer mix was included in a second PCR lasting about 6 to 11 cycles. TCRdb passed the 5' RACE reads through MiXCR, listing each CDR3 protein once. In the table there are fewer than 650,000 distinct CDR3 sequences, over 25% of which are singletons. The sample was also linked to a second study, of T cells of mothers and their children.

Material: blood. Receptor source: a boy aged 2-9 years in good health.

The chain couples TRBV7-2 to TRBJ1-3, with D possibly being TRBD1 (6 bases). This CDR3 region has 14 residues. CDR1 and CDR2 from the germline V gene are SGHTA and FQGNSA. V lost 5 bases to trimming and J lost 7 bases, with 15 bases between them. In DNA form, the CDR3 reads TGTGCCAGCAGCCCCCGAGGACAGCGGAACACCATATATTTT. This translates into CASSPRGQRNTIYF.

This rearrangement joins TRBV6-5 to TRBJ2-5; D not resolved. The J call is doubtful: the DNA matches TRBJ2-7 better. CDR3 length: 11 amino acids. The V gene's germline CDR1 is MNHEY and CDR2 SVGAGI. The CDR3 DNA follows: TGTGCCAGCAGTCCCGGCGCCGAGCAGTACTTC. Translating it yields CASSPGAEQYF.

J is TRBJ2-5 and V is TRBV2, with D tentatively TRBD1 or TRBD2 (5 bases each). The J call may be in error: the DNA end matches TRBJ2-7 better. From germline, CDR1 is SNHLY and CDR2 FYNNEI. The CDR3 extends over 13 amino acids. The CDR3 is CASSEALGDEQYF. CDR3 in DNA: TGTGCCAGCAGTGAAGCGCTGGGGGACGAGCAGTACTTC.

The CDR3 coding sequence is TGTGCCAGCAGTGAGGGTACAGGGTCTTCCAAAAACATTCAGTACTTC. As protein: CASSEGTGSSKNIQYF. This rearrangement joins TRBV25-1 to TRBJ2-4; a weak D match, TRBD1 (6 bases). Per the germline V gene, CDR1 is MGHDK and CDR2 is SYGVNS. This CDR3 comprises 16 residues. V lost 3 bases and J lost 2, with 14 bases in between.

DNA for the CDR3: TGTGCCAGCAGCTTCAGGACTAGCGGGAGCAACAACATTCAGTACTTC. This translates into CASSFRTSGSNNIQYF. The chain carries TRBV7-2 and TRBJ2-4, with TRBD2 matching 13 bases. V was pared by 3 bases and J by 7 bases, with 6 bases of the junction left unmatched. CDR3 length: 16 residues. Germline V gene lookup returns CDR1 SGHTA and CDR2 FQGNSA. The variable domain in full, completed from reference TRBV7-2 and TRBJ2-4, reads GAGVSQSPSNKVTEKGKDVELRCDPISGHTALYWYRQSLGQGLEFLIYFQGNSAPDKSGLPSDRFSAERTGGSVSTLTIQRTQQEDSAVYLCASSFRTSGSNNIQYFGAGTRLSVL.

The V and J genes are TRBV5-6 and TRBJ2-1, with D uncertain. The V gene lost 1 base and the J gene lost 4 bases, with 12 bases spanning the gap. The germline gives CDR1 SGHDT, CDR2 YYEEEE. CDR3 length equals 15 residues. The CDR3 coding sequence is TGTGCCAGCAGCTTGAGGGTAAGCCTTTACAATGAGCAGTTCTTC. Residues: CASSLRVSLYNEQFF.

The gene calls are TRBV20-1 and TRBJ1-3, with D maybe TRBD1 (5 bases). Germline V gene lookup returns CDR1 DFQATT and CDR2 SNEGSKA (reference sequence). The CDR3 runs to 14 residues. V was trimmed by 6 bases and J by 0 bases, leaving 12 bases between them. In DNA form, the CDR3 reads TGCAGTGCAGCTCCAGGGAGCTCTGGAAACACCATATATTTT. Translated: CSAAPGSSGNTIYF.

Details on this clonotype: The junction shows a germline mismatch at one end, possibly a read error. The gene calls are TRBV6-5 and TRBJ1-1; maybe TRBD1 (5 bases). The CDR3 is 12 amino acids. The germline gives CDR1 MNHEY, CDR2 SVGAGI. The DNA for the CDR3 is TGTGCCAGCAGTAGGGGAGACACTGAAGCTTTGTTT. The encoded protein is CASSRGDTEALF.

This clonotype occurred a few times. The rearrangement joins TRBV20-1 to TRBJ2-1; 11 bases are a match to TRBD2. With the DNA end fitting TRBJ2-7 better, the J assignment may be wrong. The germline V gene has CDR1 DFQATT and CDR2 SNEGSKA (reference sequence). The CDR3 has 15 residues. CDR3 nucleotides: TGCAGTGCTAGAGAAGGGTCTAGCGGGAGGTACGAGCAGTACTTC. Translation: CSAREGSSGRYEQYF.

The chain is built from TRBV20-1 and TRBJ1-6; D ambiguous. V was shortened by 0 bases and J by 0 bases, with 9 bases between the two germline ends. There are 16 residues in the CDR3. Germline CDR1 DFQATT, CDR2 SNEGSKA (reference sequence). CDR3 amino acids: CSAREGQSSYNSPLHF. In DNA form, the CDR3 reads TGCAGTGCTAGAGAGGGCCAAAGCTCCTATAATTCACCCCTCCACTTT.

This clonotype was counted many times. The CDR3, as DNA: TGCGCCAGCAGCCAAGAAAATTGGGACAGAACCTTTGGGGATACGCAGTATTTT. Translating it yields CASSQENWDRTFGDTQYF. The chain combines TRBV4-3 with TRBJ2-3; 7 positions match TRBD1. With 0 bases clipped from V and 6 bases from J, the junction kept 15 bases outside the gene matches. The CDR3 runs to 18 residues. Germline loops: CDR1 LGHNA, CDR2 YSLEER.

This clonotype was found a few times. The CDR3 spells CASSPRPGGSSYEQYF. CDR3 coding DNA: TGTGCCAGCAGCCCGCGACCGGGGGGCTCCTCCTACGAGCAGTACTTC. This sequence joins TRBV11-2 and TRBJ2-7, with a weak D call TRBD2 (7 bases). With 5 bases removed from V and 0 bases from J, the gap between germline ends came to 17 bases. CDR1 is SGHAT, CDR2 FQNNGV, per germline. CDR3 size: 16 residues. Supplemented by reference TRBV11-2 and TRBJ2-7, the full variable domain reads EAGVAQSPRYKIIEKRQSVAFWCNPISGHATLYWYQQILGQGPKLLIQFQNNGVVDDSQLPKDRFSAERLKGVDSTLKIQPAKLEDSAVYLCASSPRPGGSSYEQYFGPGTRLTVT.

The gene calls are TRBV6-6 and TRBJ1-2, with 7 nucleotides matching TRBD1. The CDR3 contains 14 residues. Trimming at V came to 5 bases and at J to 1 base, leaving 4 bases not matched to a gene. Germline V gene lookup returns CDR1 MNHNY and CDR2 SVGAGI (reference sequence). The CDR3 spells CASSKTGFNYGYTF. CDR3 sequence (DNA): TGTGCCAGCAGTAAGACAGGGTTTAACTATGGCTACACCTTC.

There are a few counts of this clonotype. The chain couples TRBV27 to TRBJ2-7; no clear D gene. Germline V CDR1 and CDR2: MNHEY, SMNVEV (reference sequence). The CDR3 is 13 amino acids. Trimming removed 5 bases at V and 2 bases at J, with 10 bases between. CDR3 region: CASSTTSTYEQYF. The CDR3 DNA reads TGTGCCAGCAGTACGACATCTACCTACGAGCAGTACTTC.

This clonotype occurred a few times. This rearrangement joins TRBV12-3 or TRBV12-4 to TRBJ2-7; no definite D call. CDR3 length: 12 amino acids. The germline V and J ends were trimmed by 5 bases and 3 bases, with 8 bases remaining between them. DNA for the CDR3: TGTGCCAGCAGTCCGACCTTCTACGAGCAGTACTTC. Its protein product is CASSPTFYEQYF.

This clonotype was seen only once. CDR3 DNA sequence: TGCGCCAGCAGCTTGGAGGGACTTACGAACACTGAAGCTTTCTTT. Protein sequence: CASSLEGLTNTEAFF. The chain combines TRBV5-1 with TRBJ1-1; weak D call: TRBD1 (5 bases). Trimming pared 0 bases from V and 1 base from J, leaving 10 bases between. CDR3 length: 15 residues. Germline assignment: CDR1 SGHRS and CDR2 YFSETQ.